These 30 T cell receptor beta chains share one sample of origin, sequenced in a study of T-cell memory formation after mild COVID-19. TCRdb re-derived calls from the 5' RACE reads in MiXCR, one entry per CDR3 protein. The sample lists roughly 280,000 distinct CDR3 sequences; around 15% were seen once. The sample consisted of PBMCs or a T cell subset sorted from them (not recorded which). All receptors derive from a man aged 18-30 years who had mild COVID-19 (a few samples of this study predate the infection). Cell type and time point are not known.

This chain connects TRBV19 to TRBJ1-3, with a tentative D call TRBD1 (5 bases). Per the germline V gene, CDR1 is LNHDA and CDR2 is SQIVND (reference sequence). The CDR3 extends over 13 amino acids. CDR3 sequence reads: CVSRGAEGNTIYF. In nucleotides, the CDR3 is TGTGTCAGCCGAGGGGCGGAAGGAAACACCATATATTTT. The full variable domain, completed using reference TRBV19 and TRBJ1-3, is DGGITQSPKYLFRKEGQNVTLSCEQNLNHDAMYWYRQDPGQGLRLIYYSQIVNDFQKGDIAEGYSVSREKKESFPLTVTSAQKNPTAFYLCVSRGAEGNTIYFGEGSWLTVV.

The J gene is TRBJ2-3, the V gene TRBV6-2 or TRBV6-3, with a weak D call TRBD1 (5 bases). This CDR3 is built from 14 residues. V was cut by 5 bases and J by 4 bases, with 13 bases left in between. CDR1 and CDR2 (germline): MNHEY, SVGEGT. CDR3 residues: CASSKGQGADTQYF. In DNA, the CDR3 is TGTGCCAGCAGTAAGGGTCAAGGGGCAGATACGCAGTATTTT.

The table lists this clonotype with many counts. This chain uses TRBV7-9 with TRBJ2-7; 10 bases map to TRBD1. CDR3 size: 17 residues. CDR1 is SEHNR and CDR2 is FQNEAQ in the germline V gene (reference sequence). The V and J ends lost 5 bases and 5 bases, in that order; junction bases with no gene match: 15. CDR3 in DNA: TGTGCCAGCAGCGCCGGGACAGGGGCCCCTCTGGCCCACGAGCAGTACTTC. It specifies CASSAGTGAPLAHEQYF.

This clonotype was picked up a small number of times. The J gene is TRBJ2-7, the V gene TRBV2; TRBD1 aligns across 8 bases. The germline gives CDR1 SNHLY, CDR2 FYNNEI. V gave up 6 bases and J gave up 6 bases; unmatched junction bases: 7. The CDR3 extends over 13 amino acids. The CDR3 is CASREDRDGEQYF. The DNA of the CDR3 is TGTGCCAGCAGGGAGGACAGGGATGGCGAGCAGTACTTC.

The chain is built from TRBV4-3 and TRBJ1-2; D ambiguous. There are 16 residues in the CDR3. Trimming stripped 5 bases from V and 6 bases from J, with 22 bases between. Per the germline V gene, CDR1 is LGHNA and CDR2 is YSLEER. The CDR3 DNA reads TGCGCCAGCAGCTTGCCGTTCGACGAGCTTCGTAATGGCTACACCTTC. This gives the protein CASSLPFDELRNGYTF.

This chain connects TRBV5-5 to TRBJ1-5, with D unresolved. From germline, CDR1 is SGHKS and CDR2 YYEKEE (reference sequence). Trimming pared 4 bases from V and 3 bases from J, leaving 11 bases between. This CDR3 has 14 amino acids. The CDR3 DNA follows: TGTGCCAGCAGCCCCCTGGGCCCCAATCAGCCCCAGCATTTT. This codes for CASSPLGPNQPQHF. The full variable domain, with the rest looked up from reference TRBV5-5 and TRBJ1-5, is DAGVTQSPTHLIKTRGQQVTLRCSPISGHKSVSWYQQVLGQGPQFIFQYYEKEERGRGNFPDRFSARQFPNYSSELNVNALLLGDSALYLCASSPLGPNQPQHFGDGTRLSIL.

The table lists this clonotype with a few counts. The chain links TRBV24-1 to TRBJ2-5; D gene ambiguous. V lost 3 bases, J lost 0 bases, and 10 bases lay in between. The CDR3 extends over 15 amino acids. The germline gives CDR1 KGHDR, CDR2 SFDVKD. CDR3 loop: CATSDKDRNQETQYF. The CDR3, as DNA: TGTGCCACCAGTGATAAGGACCGAAACCAAGAGACCCAGTACTTC.

This clonotype was counted a few times. V gene TRBV15 combines with J gene TRBJ2-7, with a possible D match to TRBD1 (5 bases). Germline CDR1 reads LNHNV; CDR2 reads YYDKDF (reference sequence). The CDR3 is made up of 14 amino acids. Trimming shortened V by 3 bases and J by 1 base, and 10 bases separated the two germline ends. The CDR3 nucleotides read TGTGCCACCAGCAGCCTGGCAGGGTCCTACGAGCAGTACGTC. Its protein product is CATSSLAGSYEQYV.

The V gene is TRBV7-3, the J gene TRBJ1-1; D is ambiguous. This CDR3 has 14 amino acids. CDR1 SGHTA and CDR2 FQGTGA come from the germline V gene. Deletions cut 8 bases from V and 1 base from J, with 14 bases between. The chain's CDR3 is CASRLGPQNTEAFF. Here the CDR3 DNA reads TGTGCCAGCCGACTCGGACCCCAGAACACTGAAGCTTTCTTT.

This clonotype has a handful of counts. The chain has TRBV15 and TRBJ2-7; no clear D gene. CDR3 length equals 13 residues. Trimming removed 6 bases from V and 2 bases from J, with 11 bases in between. Germline V CDR1 and CDR2: LNHNV, YYDKDF (reference sequence). CDR3 loop: CATSPGTAYEQYF. The CDR3 bases are TGTGCCACCAGTCCTGGTACGGCCTACGAGCAGTACTTC.

V usage is TRBV2 and J usage is TRBJ2-3, with no clear D. Germline V gene lookup returns CDR1 SNHLY and CDR2 FYNNEI. Trimming took 7 bases from V and 6 from J, leaving 11 bases between them. The CDR3 runs 12 residues. In DNA form, the CDR3 reads TGTGCCAGCATTGCAGCCAGGGATACGCAGTATTTT. Amino acid sequence: CASIAARDTQYF.

This rearrangement joins TRBV10-2 to TRBJ2-7; D unresolved. Trimming cost V 2 bases and J 3 bases, with 2 bases left between them. The CDR3 contains 11 residues. Germline CDR1 WSHSY, CDR2 SAAADI. The CDR3: CASSEVYEQYF. DNA of the CDR3: TGCGCCAGCAGTGAGGTCTACGAGCAGTACTTC.

The V gene is TRBV29-1, the J gene TRBJ1-4, with D possibly being TRBD1 (6 bases). The CDR3 length is 13 residues. Per germline, CDR1 SQVTM and CDR2 ANQGSEA. Between the trimmed V and J ends, which lost 6 bases and 6 bases, there was a span of 14 bases. DNA of the CDR3: TGCAGCGTGGGTGTGGGGGCCGATGAAAAACTGTTTTTT. Translating gives CSVGVGADEKLFF.

This clonotype was detected a few times. This sequence joins TRBV28 and TRBJ1-5; D is uncertain. V shed 8 bases and J shed 4 bases, with 15 bases lying between them. From germline, CDR1 is MDHEN and CDR2 SYDVKM. The length of the CDR3 is 14 residues. The CDR3 loop is CASGLGFGNQPQHF. The CDR3 region has the DNA TGTGCCAGCGGTCTGGGGTTTGGGAATCAGCCCCAGCATTTT.

This clonotype appeared many times. CDR3 loop: CASRGRGTALGAQYF. In DNA form, the CDR3 reads TGTGCCAGCAGGGGCCGCGGGACTGCACTCGGGGCCCAGTACTTC. This chain links TRBV7-2 with TRBJ2-5; weak D call: TRBD2 (6 bases). The germline V gene has CDR1 SGHTA and CDR2 FQGNSA. The CDR3 runs 15 residues. Trimming shortened V by 6 bases and J by 9 bases, and 23 bases separated the two germline ends.

This clonotype was counted a few times. V and J are TRBV5-1 and TRBJ1-5; 7 nucleotides agree with TRBD1. CDR1 is SGHRS and CDR2 is YFSETQ in the germline V gene. The CDR3 is 15 residues long. J was trimmed by 0 bases and V by 4 bases; bases with no gene match: 4. The CDR3 DNA sequence: TGCGCCAGCAGCCCGGGACAGCATAGCAATCAGCCCCAGCATTTT. Protein product: CASSPGQHSNQPQHF.

This clonotype was counted many times. J is TRBJ2-1 and V is TRBV7-8; 7 bases align to TRBD1. The germline gives CDR1 SGHVS, CDR2 FQNEAQ. The V segment lost 3 bases and the J segment 4 bases; nucleotides outside the gene matches: 6. The CDR3 is 15 residues long. The CDR3 sequence is CASSLERTGYNEQFF. CDR3 nucleotide sequence: TGTGCCAGCAGCTTGGAAAGGACAGGTTACAATGAGCAGTTCTTC.

This clonotype was counted many times. The chain links TRBV12-3 or TRBV12-4 to TRBJ1-1; 8 nucleotides match TRBD1. CDR3 length equals 15 residues. After removal of 7 bases from V and 1 base from J, the junction contained 8 bases not matched to a gene. In nucleotides, the CDR3 is TGTGCCAGCATCTTTTCCAGGGGGCCGAACACTGAAGCTTTCTTT. Protein: CASIFSRGPNTEAFF.

Ten or more counts support this clonotype. The V call is TRBV4-3, the J call TRBJ2-3; D is possibly TRBD1 or TRBD2 (6 bases each). Per germline, CDR1 LGHNA and CDR2 YSLEER. The CDR3 extends over 15 amino acids. Trimming stripped 0 bases from V and 9 bases from J, with 16 bases between. The CDR3 nucleotides are TGCGCCAGCAGCCAAGATCGGGGGCGCCGACGAACGCAGTATTTT. It yields the protein CASSQDRGRRRTQYF.

The chain is built from TRBV11-2 and TRBJ2-1; D call uncertain. CDR3 length: 11 residues. Germline assignment: CDR1 SGHAT and CDR2 FQNNGV. Trimming took off 2 bases at V and 8 bases at J, with 4 bases between the two ends. The DNA of the CDR3 is TGTGCCAGCAGCTTAAACGATGAGCAGTTCTTC. It is translated as CASSLNDEQFF.

The gene calls are TRBV11-1 and TRBJ2-5; D gene ambiguous. The CDR3 extends over 12 amino acids. V was shortened by 5 bases and J by 8 bases, with 12 bases between the two germline ends. Germline V lookup: CDR1 SGHAT, CDR2 FQDESV (reference sequence). In nucleotides, the CDR3 is TGTGCCAGCAGCCTGGACCGAAATACCCAGTACTTC. As protein: CASSLDRNTQYF. Drawing the rest from reference TRBV11-1 and TRBJ2-5, the complete variable domain is EAEVAQSPRYKITEKSQAVAFWCDPISGHATLYWYRQILGQGPELLVQFQDESVVDDSQLPKDRFSAERLKGVDSTLKIQPAELGDSAMYLCASSLDRNTQYFGPGTRLLVL.

The rearrangement uses TRBV9 and TRBJ2-6; D gene unclear. Germline V gene sequence: CDR1 SGDLS, CDR2 YYNGEE. This CDR3 has 14 residues. V was shortened by 4 bases and J by 4 bases, with 9 bases between the two germline ends. The CDR3 bases are TGTGCCAGCAGCTCCCCATGGGGGGCCAACGTCCTGACTTTC. This gives the protein CASSSPWGANVLTF.

Ten or more counts support this clonotype. The chain's CDR3 is CASSLTGGTGELFF. CDR3 nucleotide sequence: TGTGCCAGCAGTCTGACAGGGGGTACCGGGGAGCTGTTTTTT. V usage is TRBV7-3 and J usage is TRBJ2-2, with 9 bases aligning to TRBD1. CDR1 is SGHTA, CDR2 FQGTGA, per germline. CDR3 length: 14 amino acids. The V segment lost 6 bases and the J segment 5 bases; nucleotides outside the gene matches: 4.

The rearrangement uses TRBV5-1 and TRBJ1-2, with D unresolved. The CDR3 spans 15 residues. Trimming stripped 0 bases from V and 4 bases from J, with 13 bases between. CDR1 and CDR2 (germline): SGHRS, YFSETQ. Here the CDR3 DNA reads TGCGCCAGCAGCTTGGTGGCACCGGACCCCTATGGCTACACCTTC. Its protein product is CASSLVAPDPYGYTF.

The chain employs TRBV27 and TRBJ2-1, with TRBD2 identical over 7 bases. The CDR3 contains 15 residues. Germline lookup yields CDR1 MNHEY and CDR2 SMNVEV (reference sequence). V shed 7 bases and J 7 bases; nucleotides not matched to a gene: 13. The CDR3 DNA is TGTGCCAGCAACAAGGGACTAAGGAGCGATAATGAGCAGTTCTTC. Amino acid sequence: CASNKGLRSDNEQFF.

A few counts support this clonotype. The rearrangement links TRBV7-8 to TRBJ2-1; maybe TRBD2 (6 bases). Germline CDR1 is SGHVS and CDR2 is FQNEAQ. The V end lost 6 bases, the J end lost 1 base, and 16 bases lay between the germline ends. CDR3 length: 16 residues. The CDR3 is CASRARRGISYNEQFF. The CDR3 region has the DNA TGTGCCAGCAGAGCTCGTCGCGGGATATCCTACAATGAGCAGTTCTTC.

V is TRBV7-9 and J is TRBJ2-3, with 9 bases that match TRBD1. CDR1 SEHNR and CDR2 FQNEAQ come from the germline V gene (reference sequence). V gave up 3 bases and J gave up 2 bases; unmatched junction bases: 6. The CDR3 runs 16 residues. As DNA, the CDR3 is TGTGCCAGCAGCTTCCGGGACAGGGATTTCACAGATACGCAGTATTTT. It translates to CASSFRDRDFTDTQYF.

The chain carries TRBV7-2 and TRBJ1-6; TRBD1 might be the D (6 bases). Trimming took 5 bases from V and 9 from J, leaving 11 bases between them. CDR3 size: 13 residues. The V gene's germline CDR1 is SGHTA and CDR2 FQGNSA. The CDR3 sequence: CASSNRVSSPLHF. Written as DNA, the CDR3 is TGTGCCAGCAGCAACAGGGTGTCTTCACCCCTCCACTTT. Variable domain in full (rest from reference TRBV7-2 and TRBJ1-6): GAGVSQSPSNKVTEKGKDVELRCDPISGHTALYWYRQSLGQGLEFLIYFQGNSAPDKSGLPSDRFSAERTGGSVSTLTIQRTQQEDSAVYLCASSNRVSSPLHFGNGTRLTVT.

This clonotype was seen a handful of times. The chain links TRBV20-1 to TRBJ2-7; the match to TRBD2 covers 7 bases. V shed 3 bases, J shed 1 base, and the junction held 6 bases outside the gene matches. The CDR3 is made up of 14 amino acids. Per germline, CDR1 DFQATT and CDR2 SNEGSKA (reference sequence). The CDR3 DNA is TGCAGTGCTAGGGGGGGGACGGTTTCCTACGAGCAGTACTTC. Amino acids: CSARGGTVSYEQYF.

This chain links TRBV6-2 or TRBV6-3 with TRBJ1-5; maybe TRBD1 (5 bases). This CDR3 contains 15 residues. The V gene lost 6 bases and the J gene lost 3 bases, with 15 bases spanning the gap. Germline V gives CDR1 MNHEY, CDR2 SVGEGT. Here the CDR3 DNA reads TGTGCCAGCAGCAAGGGACGGATTGACAATCAGCCCCAGCATTTT. Amino acids: CASSKGRIDNQPQHF.